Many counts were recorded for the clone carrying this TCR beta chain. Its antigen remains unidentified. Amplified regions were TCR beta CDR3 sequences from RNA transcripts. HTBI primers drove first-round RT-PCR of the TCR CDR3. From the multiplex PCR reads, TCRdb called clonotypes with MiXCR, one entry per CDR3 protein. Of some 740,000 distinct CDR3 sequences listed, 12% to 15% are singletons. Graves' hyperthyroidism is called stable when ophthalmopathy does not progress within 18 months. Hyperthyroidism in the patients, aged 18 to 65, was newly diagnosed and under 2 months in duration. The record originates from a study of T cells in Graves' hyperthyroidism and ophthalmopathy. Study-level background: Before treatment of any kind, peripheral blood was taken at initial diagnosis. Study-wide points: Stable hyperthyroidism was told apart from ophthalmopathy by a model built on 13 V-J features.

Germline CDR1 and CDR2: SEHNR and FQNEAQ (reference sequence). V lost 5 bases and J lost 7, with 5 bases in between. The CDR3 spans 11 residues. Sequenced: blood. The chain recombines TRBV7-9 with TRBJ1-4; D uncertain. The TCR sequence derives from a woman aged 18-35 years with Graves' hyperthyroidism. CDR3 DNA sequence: TGTGCCAGCAGCCCAGGTGAAAAACTGTTTTTT. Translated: CASSPGEKLFF.